Presented here are 12 T cell receptor beta chains from one specimen sequenced in a study of cytomegalovirus exposure and HLA in healthy donors. 13 Jbeta primers and 60 Vbeta primers were used for the PCR. Data came from immunoSEQ multiplex PCR; TCRdb stores just in-frame clones and leaves some out. The table shows under 150,000 clones, with roughly 78% occurring only once. Sequencing used PBMCs. Receptor source: a woman aged 30 to 39 in good health and CMV-seropositive.

The gene calls are TRBV6-4 and TRBJ2-3; 7 bases align to TRBD2. Germline V CDR1 and CDR2: MRHNA, SNTAGT. J was trimmed by 5 bases and V by 4 bases; bases with no gene match: 3. This CDR3 is 13 amino acids long. The CDR3 DNA is TGTGCCAGCAGTGGAGGGGAGGGAGATACGCAGTATTTT. It codes for CASSGGEGDTQYF.

Details on this clone: This sample includes further DNA sequences coding for the same CDR3. This rearrangement joins TRBV27 to TRBJ1-1; TRBD1 matches 8 bases. The CDR3 has 13 residues. The germline gives CDR1 MNHEY, CDR2 SMNVEV (reference sequence). V trimming: 5 bases; J trimming: 4 bases; junction bases outside the gene matches: 3. DNA of the CDR3: TGTGCCAGCAGTCCACAGGGGGGCACTGAAGCTTTCTTT. Residues: CASSPQGGTEAFF.

The CDR3 protein is CASSMGHGTEAFF. CDR3 DNA sequence: TGTGCCAGTAGTATGGGGCATGGCACTGAAGCTTTCTTT. The rearrangement links TRBV19 to TRBJ1-1; tentative D call: TRBD1 (5 bases). The CDR3 sequence is 13 residues long. The germline CDR1 and CDR2 sequences are LNHDA and SQIVND (reference sequence). V was clipped by 3 bases and J by 4 bases, with 9 bases between them.

The chain combines TRBV4-1 with TRBJ2-7; TRBD1 matches 7 bases. The CDR3 spans 18 residues. Losses at the gene ends were 0 bases for V and 0 bases for J; bases not matched to a gene: 11. Germline CDR1 and CDR2: MGHRA and YSYEKL. The CDR3 DNA follows: TGCGCCAGCAGCCAAGACGACAGGGCCAACCGGGGCTCCTACGAGCAGTACTTC. Its translation: CASSQDDRANRGSYEQYF.

This clone has just a few counts. The chain has TRBV5-4 and TRBJ1-1; 7 bases align to TRBD1. The CDR3 is 14 residues long. Germline V gene sequence: CDR1 SGHNT, CDR2 YYREEE (reference sequence). V shed 10 bases and J 1 base; nucleotides not matched to a gene: 10. CDR3 loop: CAVGPQGENTEAFF. In DNA form, the CDR3 reads TGTGCCGTAGGCCCCCAGGGGGAGAACACTGAAGCTTTCTTT.

This chain links TRBV4-1 with TRBJ1-1, with a tentative D call TRBD1 (5 bases). The V end was cut by 0 bases, the J end by 1 base, with 9 bases between. Germline CDR1 is MGHRA and CDR2 is YSYEKL. The CDR3 is made up of 15 amino acids. The DNA for the CDR3 is TGCGCCAGCAGCCAAGACCGGACAACGAACACTGAAGCTTTCTTT. This codes for CASSQDRTTNTEAFF.

The chain joins TRBV6-6 to TRBJ1-2; D perhaps matches TRBD1 (6 bases). CDR3 length equals 13 residues. CDR1 and CDR2 (germline): MNHNY, SVGAGI (reference sequence). V lost 5 bases and J lost 7, with 14 bases in between. The CDR3 spells CASSQDQQGGYTF. CDR3 DNA: TGTGCCAGCAGTCAAGATCAACAGGGTGGCTACACCTTC.

This clone occurred once. This chain connects TRBV5-1 to TRBJ2-5, with TRBD1 as a possible D gene (6 bases). The CDR3 runs 15 residues. Trimming removed 4 bases at V and 4 bases at J, with 17 bases between. CDR1 SGHRS and CDR2 YFSETQ come from the germline V gene. CDR3 residues: CASSITGHTLETQYF. CDR3 coding DNA: TGCGCCAGCAGCATTACGGGACATACCTTAGAGACCCAGTACTTC.

The CDR3, as DNA: TGTGCCAGCAGTAAGGGAGTGTATGAGCAGTACTTC. As protein: CASSKGVYEQYF. This chain joins TRBV28 and TRBJ2-5; tentatively, D is TRBD2 (5 bases). CDR3 size: 12 residues. CDR1 MDHEN and CDR2 SYDVKM come from the germline V gene. V was clipped by 5 bases and J by 11 bases, with 15 bases between them.

The chain employs TRBV5-1 and TRBJ1-2; 8 bases line up with TRBD1. Trimming cost V 4 bases and J 8 bases; bases outside gene matches: 10. The CDR3 runs 14 residues. Germline V gene lookup returns CDR1 SGHRS and CDR2 YFSETQ. The CDR3 loop reads CASSEDPGGSGYTF. In DNA, the CDR3 is TGCGCCAGCAGCGAAGACCCAGGGGGCAGCGGCTACACCTTC.

The chain joins TRBV27 to TRBJ2-7; 8 positions agree with TRBD1. Trimming at V came to 6 bases and at J to 6 bases, leaving 10 bases not matched to a gene. The CDR3 length is 14 residues. Germline lookup yields CDR1 MNHEY and CDR2 SMNVEV (reference sequence). CDR3 coding DNA: TGTGCCAGCAGCTCAGACAGGGGCCGTGGCGAGCAGTACTTC. Amino acids: CASSSDRGRGEQYF.

The rearrangement uses TRBV5-1 and TRBJ1-1; unclear D gene. The germline gives CDR1 SGHRS, CDR2 YFSETQ. The CDR3 totals 19 residues. Trimming cost V 4 bases and J 0 bases, with 25 bases left between them. The CDR3 loop is CASSPMEGIGRIMNTEAFF. The CDR3, as DNA: TGCGCCAGCAGCCCCATGGAGGGAATAGGGAGGATTATGAACACTGAAGCTTTCTTT.